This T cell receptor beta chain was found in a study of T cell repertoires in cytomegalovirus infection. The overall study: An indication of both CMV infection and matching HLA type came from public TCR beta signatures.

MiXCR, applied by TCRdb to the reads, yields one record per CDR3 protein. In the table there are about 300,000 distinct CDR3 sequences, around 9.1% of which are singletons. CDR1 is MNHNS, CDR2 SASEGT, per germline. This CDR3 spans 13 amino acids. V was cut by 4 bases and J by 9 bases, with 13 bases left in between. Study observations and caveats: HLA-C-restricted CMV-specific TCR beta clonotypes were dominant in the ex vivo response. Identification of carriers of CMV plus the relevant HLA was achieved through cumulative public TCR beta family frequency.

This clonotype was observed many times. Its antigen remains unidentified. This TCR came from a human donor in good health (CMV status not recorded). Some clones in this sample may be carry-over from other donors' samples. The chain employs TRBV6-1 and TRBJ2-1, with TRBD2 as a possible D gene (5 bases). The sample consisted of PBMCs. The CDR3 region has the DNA TGTGCCAGCAGTGGTAGCGTCGGTGCTGAGCAGTTCTTC. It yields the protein CASSGSVGAEQFF.